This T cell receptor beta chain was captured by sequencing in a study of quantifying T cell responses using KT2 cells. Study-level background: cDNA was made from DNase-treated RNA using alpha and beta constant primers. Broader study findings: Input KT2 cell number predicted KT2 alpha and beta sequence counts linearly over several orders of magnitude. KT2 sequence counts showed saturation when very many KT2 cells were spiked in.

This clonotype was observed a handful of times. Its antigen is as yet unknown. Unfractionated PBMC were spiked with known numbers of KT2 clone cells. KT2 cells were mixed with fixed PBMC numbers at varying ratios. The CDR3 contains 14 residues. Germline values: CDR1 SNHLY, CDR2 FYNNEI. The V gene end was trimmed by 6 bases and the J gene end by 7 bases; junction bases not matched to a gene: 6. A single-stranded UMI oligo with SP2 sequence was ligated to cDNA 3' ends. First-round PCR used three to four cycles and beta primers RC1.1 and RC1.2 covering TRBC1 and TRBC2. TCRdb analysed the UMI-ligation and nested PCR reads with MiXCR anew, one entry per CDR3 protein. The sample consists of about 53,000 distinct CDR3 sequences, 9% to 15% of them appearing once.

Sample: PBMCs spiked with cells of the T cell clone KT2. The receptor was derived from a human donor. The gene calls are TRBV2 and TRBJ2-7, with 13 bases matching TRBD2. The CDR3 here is CASRRLAGGGEQYF. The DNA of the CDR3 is TGTGCCAGCAGGCGACTAGCGGGAGGAGGTGAGCAGTACTTC.